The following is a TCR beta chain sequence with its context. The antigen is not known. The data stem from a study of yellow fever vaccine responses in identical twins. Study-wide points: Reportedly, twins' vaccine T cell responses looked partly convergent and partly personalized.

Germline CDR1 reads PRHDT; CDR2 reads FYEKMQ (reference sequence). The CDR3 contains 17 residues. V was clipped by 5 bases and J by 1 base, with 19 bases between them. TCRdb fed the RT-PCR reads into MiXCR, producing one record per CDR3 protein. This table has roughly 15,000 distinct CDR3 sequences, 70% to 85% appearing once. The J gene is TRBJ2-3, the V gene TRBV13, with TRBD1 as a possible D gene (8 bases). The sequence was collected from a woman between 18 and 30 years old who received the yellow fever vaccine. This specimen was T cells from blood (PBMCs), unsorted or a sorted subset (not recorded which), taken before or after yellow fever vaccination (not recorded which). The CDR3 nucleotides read TGTGCCAGCAGCCGACGGCAGGGGGCGGGGGGCACAGATACGCAGTATTTT. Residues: CASSRRQGAGGTDTQYF.